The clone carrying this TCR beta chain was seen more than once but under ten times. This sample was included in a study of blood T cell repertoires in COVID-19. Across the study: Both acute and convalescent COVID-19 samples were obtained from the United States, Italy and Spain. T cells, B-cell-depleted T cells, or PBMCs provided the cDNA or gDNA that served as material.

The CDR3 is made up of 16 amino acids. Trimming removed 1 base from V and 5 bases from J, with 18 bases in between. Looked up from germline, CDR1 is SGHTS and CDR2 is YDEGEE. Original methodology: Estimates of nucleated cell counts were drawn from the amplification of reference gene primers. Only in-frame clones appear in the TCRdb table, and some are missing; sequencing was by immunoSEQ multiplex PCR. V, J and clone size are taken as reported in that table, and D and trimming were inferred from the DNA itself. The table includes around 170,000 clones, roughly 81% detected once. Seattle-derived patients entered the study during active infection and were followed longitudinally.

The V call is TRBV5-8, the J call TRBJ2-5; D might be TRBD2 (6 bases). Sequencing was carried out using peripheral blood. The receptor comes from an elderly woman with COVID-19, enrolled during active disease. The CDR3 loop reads CASSLYGGATPETQYF. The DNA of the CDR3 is TGTGCCAGCAGCTTGTACGGGGGTGCTACGCCGGAGACCCAGTACTTC.